These 3 T cell receptor beta chains were sequenced from one sample in a study of cytomegalovirus exposure and HLA in healthy donors. Assay: immunoSEQ multiplex PCR; the TCRdb copy retains only in-frame clones and omits some. The repertoire has roughly 110,000 clones, roughly 90% of them found once; the top ten carry less than 2%. Sequenced material: PBMCs. All receptors come from a woman under 30 in good health and CMV-seropositive.

The rearrangement uses TRBV7-2 and TRBJ1-2; TRBD1 is a possible D gene (6 bases). V lost 2 bases and J 2 bases, leaving 12 bases between the germline ends. The CDR3 is 15 amino acids. Germline V gene data show CDR1 as SGHTA and CDR2 as FQGNSA. CDR3 in amino acids: CASSLKVGQNYGYTF. The CDR3 DNA sequence: TGTGCCAGCAGCTTAAAAGTCGGACAGAACTATGGCTACACCTTC.

The chain carries TRBV5-6 and TRBJ1-5; 8 positions agree with TRBD1. After removal of 3 bases from V and 2 bases from J, the junction contained 10 bases not matched to a gene. The CDR3 length is 17 residues. Looked up from germline, CDR1 is SGHDT and CDR2 is YYEEEE. CDR3 in DNA: TGTGCCAGCAGCTCCGGGACAGGTCTTTCCGGCAATCAGCCCCAGCATTTT. Its translation: CASSSGTGLSGNQPQHF. Full variable domain (remainder filled in from reference TRBV5-6 and TRBJ1-5): DAGVTQSPTHLIKTRGQQVTLRCSPKSGHDTVSWYQQALGQGPQFIFQYYEEEERQRGNFPDRFSGHQFPNYSSELNVNALLLGDSALYLCASSSGTGLSGNQPQHFGDGTRLSIL.

This chain joins TRBV2 and TRBJ2-7; weak D call: TRBD2 (5 bases). The CDR3 consists of 16 residues. Trimming stripped 6 bases from V and 0 bases from J, with 18 bases between. Per germline, CDR1 SNHLY and CDR2 FYNNEI. The DNA for the CDR3 is TGTGCCAGCAGACCCGCGGGCGAGGTCTTCTCCTACGAGCAGTACGTC. Translation: CASRPAGEVFSYEQYV.